This T cell receptor beta chain was sequenced for a study of T cell changes during pregnancy in multiple sclerosis. This clone was observed a few times. Trimming removed 7 bases at V and 0 bases at J, with 13 bases between. Germline lookup yields CDR1 LNHDA and CDR2 SQIVND (reference sequence). CDR3 length: 15 amino acids. TCRdb's table, derived via immunoSEQ multiplex PCR, lists solely in-frame clones and lacks some. The sample lists over 35,000 clones; 94% were seen once. This receptor was taken from a female donor with multiple sclerosis, enrolled in a pregnancy study. The rearrangement links TRBV19 to TRBJ1-5, with no clear D. Sequencing used CD4+ T cells from peripheral blood mononuclear cells, obtained in the second trimester of pregnancy. Written as DNA, the CDR3 is TGTGCCAGTAAGGTACAGACCCATAGCAATCAGCCCCAGCATTTT. This sequence encodes CASKVQTHSNQPQHF.